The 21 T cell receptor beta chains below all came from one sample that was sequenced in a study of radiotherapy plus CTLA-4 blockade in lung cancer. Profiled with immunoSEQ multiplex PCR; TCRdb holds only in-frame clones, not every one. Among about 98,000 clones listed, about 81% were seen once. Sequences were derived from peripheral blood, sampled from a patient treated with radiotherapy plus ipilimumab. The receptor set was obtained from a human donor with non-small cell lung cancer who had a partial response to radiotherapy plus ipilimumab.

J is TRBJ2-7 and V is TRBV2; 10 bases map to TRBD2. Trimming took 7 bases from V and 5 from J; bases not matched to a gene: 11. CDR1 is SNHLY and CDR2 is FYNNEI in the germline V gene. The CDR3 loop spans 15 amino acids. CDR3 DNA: TGTGCCAGCACCAAAGGGCTAGCGGGAGCAAACGAGCAGTACTTC. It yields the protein CASTKGLAGANEQYF.

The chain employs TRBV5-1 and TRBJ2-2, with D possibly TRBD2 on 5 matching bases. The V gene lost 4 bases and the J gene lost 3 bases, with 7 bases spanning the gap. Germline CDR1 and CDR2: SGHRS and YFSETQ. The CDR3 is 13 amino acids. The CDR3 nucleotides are TGCGCCAGCAGCAAGGGAGACACCGGGGAGCTGTTTTTT. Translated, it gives CASSKGDTGELFF.

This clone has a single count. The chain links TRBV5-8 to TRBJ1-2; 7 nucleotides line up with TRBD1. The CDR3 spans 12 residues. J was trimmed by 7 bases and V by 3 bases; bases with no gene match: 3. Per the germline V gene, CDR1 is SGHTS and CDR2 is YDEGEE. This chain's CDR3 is CASSSTGPGYTF. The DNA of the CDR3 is TGTGCCAGCAGCTCGACAGGGCCTGGCTACACCTTC.

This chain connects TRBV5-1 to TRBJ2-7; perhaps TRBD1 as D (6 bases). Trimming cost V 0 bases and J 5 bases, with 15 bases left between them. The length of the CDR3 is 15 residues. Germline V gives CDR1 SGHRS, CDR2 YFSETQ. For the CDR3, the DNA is TGCGCCAGCAGCTTGGGTTCCTTGGGGGCCGACGAGCAGTACTTC. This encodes CASSLGSLGADEQYF.

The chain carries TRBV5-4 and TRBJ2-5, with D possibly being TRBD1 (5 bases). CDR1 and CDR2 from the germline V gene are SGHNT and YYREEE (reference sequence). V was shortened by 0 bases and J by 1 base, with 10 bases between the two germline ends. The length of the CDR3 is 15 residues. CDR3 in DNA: TGTGCCAGCAGCTTGGCAGGGCCCCCCCAAGAGACCCAGTACTTC. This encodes CASSLAGPPQETQYF.

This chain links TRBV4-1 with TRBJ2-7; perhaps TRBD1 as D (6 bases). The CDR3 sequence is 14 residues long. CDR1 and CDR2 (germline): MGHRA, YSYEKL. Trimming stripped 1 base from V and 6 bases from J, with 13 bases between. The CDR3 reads CASSQGHGTREQYF. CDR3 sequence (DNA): TGCGCCAGCAGCCAAGGGCATGGGACACGCGAGCAGTACTTC.

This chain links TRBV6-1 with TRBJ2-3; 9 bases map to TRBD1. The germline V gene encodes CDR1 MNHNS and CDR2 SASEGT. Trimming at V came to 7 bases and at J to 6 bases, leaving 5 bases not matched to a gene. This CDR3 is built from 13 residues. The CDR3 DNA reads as TGTGCCAGCAAGCGGGGACAGGGTGATACGCAGTATTTT. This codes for CASKRGQGDTQYF.

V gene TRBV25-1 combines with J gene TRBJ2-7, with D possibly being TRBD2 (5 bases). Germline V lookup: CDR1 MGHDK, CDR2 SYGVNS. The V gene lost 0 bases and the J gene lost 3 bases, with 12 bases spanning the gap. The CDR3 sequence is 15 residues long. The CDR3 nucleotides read TGTGCCAGCAGTGAATATCTCGAGGGTGGCTACGAGCAGTACTTC. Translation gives CASSEYLEGGYEQYF.

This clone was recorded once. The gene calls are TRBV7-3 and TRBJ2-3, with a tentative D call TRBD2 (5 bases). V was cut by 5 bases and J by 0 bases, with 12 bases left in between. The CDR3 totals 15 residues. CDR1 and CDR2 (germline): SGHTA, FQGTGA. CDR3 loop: CASSPSGLSTDTQYF. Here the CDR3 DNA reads TGTGCCAGCAGCCCGTCCGGACTGAGCACAGATACGCAGTATTTT.

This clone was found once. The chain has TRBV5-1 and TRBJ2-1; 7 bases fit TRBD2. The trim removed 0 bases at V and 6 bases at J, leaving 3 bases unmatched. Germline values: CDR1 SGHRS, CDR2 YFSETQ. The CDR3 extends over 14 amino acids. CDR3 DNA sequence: TGCGCCAGCAGCTTGGGCGGGGGATCCAATGAGCAGTTCTTC. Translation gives CASSLGGGSNEQFF.

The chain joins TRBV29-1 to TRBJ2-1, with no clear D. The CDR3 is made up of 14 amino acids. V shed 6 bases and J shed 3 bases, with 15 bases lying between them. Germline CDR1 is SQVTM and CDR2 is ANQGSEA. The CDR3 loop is CSVITARVYNEQFF. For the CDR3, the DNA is TGCAGCGTCATTACAGCTCGTGTCTACAATGAGCAGTTCTTC.

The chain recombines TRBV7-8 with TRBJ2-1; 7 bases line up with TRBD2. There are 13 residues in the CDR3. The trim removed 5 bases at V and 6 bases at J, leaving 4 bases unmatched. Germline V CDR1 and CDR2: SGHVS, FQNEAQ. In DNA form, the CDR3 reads TGTGCCAGCAGCCCGGGACTACCCAATGAGCAGTTCTTC. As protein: CASSPGLPNEQFF.

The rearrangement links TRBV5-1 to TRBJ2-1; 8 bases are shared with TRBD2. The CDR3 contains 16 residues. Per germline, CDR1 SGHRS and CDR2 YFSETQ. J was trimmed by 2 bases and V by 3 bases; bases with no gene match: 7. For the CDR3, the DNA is TGCGCCAGCAGCTCCTCGACTAGCGAGGCCTACAATGAGCAGTTCTTC. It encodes CASSSSTSEAYNEQFF.

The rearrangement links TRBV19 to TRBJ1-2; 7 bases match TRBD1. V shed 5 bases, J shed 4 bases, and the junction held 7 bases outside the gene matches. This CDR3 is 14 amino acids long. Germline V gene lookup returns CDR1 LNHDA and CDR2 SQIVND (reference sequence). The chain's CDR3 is CASSSTGTGYGYTF. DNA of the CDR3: TGTGCCAGTAGTTCGACAGGGACGGGCTATGGCTACACCTTC.

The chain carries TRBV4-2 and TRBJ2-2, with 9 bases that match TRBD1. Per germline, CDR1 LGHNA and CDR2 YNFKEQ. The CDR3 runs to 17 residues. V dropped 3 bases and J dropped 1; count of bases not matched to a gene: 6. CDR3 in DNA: TGTGCCAGCAGCCAGGAGGGGACAGGGAAGAACACCGGGGAGCTGTTTTTT. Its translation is CASSQEGTGKNTGELFF.

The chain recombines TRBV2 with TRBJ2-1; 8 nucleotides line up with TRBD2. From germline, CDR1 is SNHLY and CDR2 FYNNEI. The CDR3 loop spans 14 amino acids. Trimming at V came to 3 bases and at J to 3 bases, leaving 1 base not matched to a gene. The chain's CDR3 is CASSDSGNYNEQFF. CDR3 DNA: TGTGCCAGCAGTGATAGCGGGAACTACAATGAGCAGTTCTTC.

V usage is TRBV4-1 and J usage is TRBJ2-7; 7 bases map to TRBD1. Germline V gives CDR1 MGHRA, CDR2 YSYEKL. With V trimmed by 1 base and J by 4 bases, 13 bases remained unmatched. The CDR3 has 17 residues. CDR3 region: CASSQVSPTGPSYEQYF. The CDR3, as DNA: TGCGCCAGCAGCCAAGTTTCGCCGACAGGGCCGTCTTACGAGCAGTACTTC.

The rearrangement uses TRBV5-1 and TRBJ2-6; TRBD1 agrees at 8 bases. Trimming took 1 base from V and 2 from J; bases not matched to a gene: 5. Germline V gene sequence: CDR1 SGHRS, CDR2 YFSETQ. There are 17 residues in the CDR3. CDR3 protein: CASSLSTGGAGANVLTF. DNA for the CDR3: TGCGCCAGCAGCTTGAGTACAGGGGGAGCTGGGGCCAACGTCCTGACTTTC.

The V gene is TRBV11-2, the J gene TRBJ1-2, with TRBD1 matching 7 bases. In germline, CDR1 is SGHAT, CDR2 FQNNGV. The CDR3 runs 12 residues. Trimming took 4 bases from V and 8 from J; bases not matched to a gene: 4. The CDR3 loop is CASSSDRVGYTF. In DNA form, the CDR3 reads TGTGCCAGCAGCTCTGACAGGGTCGGCTACACCTTC.

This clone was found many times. The CDR3 nucleotides read TGTGCCAGTAGTCGGCTTGGGACAGGGAATTTGGAGACCCAGTACTTC. Amino acid sequence: CASSRLGTGNLETQYF. The chain carries TRBV19 and TRBJ2-5; 9 nucleotides line up with TRBD1. The CDR3 contains 16 residues. Germline assignment: CDR1 LNHDA and CDR2 SQIVND (reference sequence). V gave up 5 bases and J gave up 5 bases; unmatched junction bases: 12.

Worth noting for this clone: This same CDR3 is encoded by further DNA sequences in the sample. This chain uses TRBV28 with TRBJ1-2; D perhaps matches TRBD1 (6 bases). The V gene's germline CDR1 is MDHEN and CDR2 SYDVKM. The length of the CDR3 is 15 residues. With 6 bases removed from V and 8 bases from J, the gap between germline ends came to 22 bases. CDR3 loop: CASSTTLGGAGGYTF. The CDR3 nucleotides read TGTGCCAGCAGCACCACATTAGGGGGGGCGGGGGGCTACACCTTC.